Shown below are 26 T cell receptor beta chains from a single sample sequenced in a study of cytomegalovirus exposure and HLA in healthy donors. Primers: 60 Vbeta forward and 13 Jbeta reverse. Clones were read by immunoSEQ multiplex PCR, and TCRdb kept only the in-frame ones, dropping some. Altogether about 160,000 clones are present, about 80% being singletons, with the ten largest covering 3.7%. Sequenced material: PBMCs. These receptors all come from a man aged 25 to 40 in good health and CMV-seropositive.

V is TRBV19 and J is TRBJ2-1; 11 nucleotides agree with TRBD1. The CDR3 totals 17 residues. Germline trimming cut 4 bases from V and 0 bases from J; bases unmatched to any gene: 5. Germline values: CDR1 LNHDA, CDR2 SQIVND (reference sequence). CDR3 sequence: CASSKGTGGFSYNEQFF. DNA for the CDR3: TGTGCCAGTAGTAAAGGGACAGGGGGTTTCTCCTACAATGAGCAGTTCTTC. Supplemented by reference TRBV19 and TRBJ2-1, the full variable domain reads DGGITQSPKYLFRKEGQNVTLSCEQNLNHDAMYWYRQDPGQGLRLIYYSQIVNDFQKGDIAEGYSVSREKKESFPLTVTSAQKNPTAFYLCASSKGTGGFSYNEQFFGPGTRLTVL.

The chain is built from TRBV6-1 and TRBJ1-2; D is undetermined. Per the germline V gene, CDR1 is MNHNS and CDR2 is SASEGT. The V and J ends lost 6 bases and 6 bases respectively, with 17 bases between them. The CDR3 is 14 residues long. The CDR3 sequence is CASRHLEGGHGYTF. CDR3 in DNA: TGTGCCAGCAGACATCTGGAGGGCGGGCATGGCTACACCTTC.

This chain links TRBV19 with TRBJ2-2; the match to TRBD2 covers 11 bases. Unmatched junction bases numbered 7, after V lost 9 bases and J lost 1 base. The germline V gene encodes CDR1 LNHDA and CDR2 SQIVND (reference sequence). CDR3 size: 16 residues. The CDR3 here is CASKGTSGVNTGELFF. CDR3 bases: TGTGCCAGCAAAGGGACTAGCGGTGTGAACACCGGGGAGCTGTTTTTT.

The J gene is TRBJ1-1, the V gene TRBV5-4, with D possibly being TRBD1 (5 bases). V shed 5 bases and J shed 8 bases, with 16 bases lying between them. Germline-derived CDR1 and CDR2 are SGHNT and YYREEE (reference sequence). CDR3 length: 13 residues. The CDR3 DNA is TGTGCCAGCAGTTTCGGAGAAGGGGCGGAAGCTTTCTTT. Its translation: CASSFGEGAEAFF. The full variable domain, in which reference TRBV5-4 and TRBJ1-1 provide the parts outside the CDR3, is ETGVTQSPTHLIKTRGQQVTLRCSSQSGHNTVSWYQQALGQGPQFIFQYYREEENGRGNFPPRFSGLQFPNYSSELNVNALELDDSALYLCASSFGEGAEAFFGQGTRLTVV.

The genes are TRBV9 and TRBJ2-2; D remains ambiguous. V was trimmed by 3 bases and J by 3 bases, leaving 6 bases between them. In germline, CDR1 is SGDLS, CDR2 YYNGEE. The CDR3 totals 13 residues. Written as DNA, the CDR3 is TGTGCCAGCAGCGAGCAAGACACCGGGGAGCTGTTTTTT. This translates into CASSEQDTGELFF.

There are a few counts of this clone. CDR3 protein: CSVDVGGYEQYF. The CDR3 nucleotides read TGCAGCGTTGATGTAGGGGGCTACGAGCAGTACTTC. This rearrangement joins TRBV29-1 to TRBJ2-7; possibly TRBD1 for D (6 bases). This CDR3 is built from 12 residues. CDR1 is SQVTM and CDR2 is ANQGSEA in the germline V gene. V dropped 3 bases and J dropped 3 bases, with 9 bases sitting between them.

This rearrangement joins TRBV6-5 to TRBJ1-1; D is undetermined. Germline V gives CDR1 MNHEY, CDR2 SVGAGI. The CDR3 is made up of 13 amino acids. Trimming pared 5 bases from V and 4 bases from J, leaving 11 bases between. The CDR3 loop is CASSAMWSTEAFF. CDR3 DNA sequence: TGTGCCAGCAGTGCGATGTGGTCCACTGAAGCTTTCTTT.

The CDR3 sequence is CASSLRRDSTDTQYF. In nucleotides, the CDR3 is TGTGCCAGCAGCTTGCGGCGGGATAGCACAGATACGCAGTATTTT. The chain has TRBV5-4 and TRBJ2-3; D is possibly TRBD2 (6 bases). The germline V gene encodes CDR1 SGHNT and CDR2 YYREEE (reference sequence). Deletions cut 1 base from V and 0 bases from J, with 9 bases between. The CDR3 length is 15 residues. Combining the CDR3 with reference TRBV5-4 and TRBJ2-3 gives the whole variable domain ETGVTQSPTHLIKTRGQQVTLRCSSQSGHNTVSWYQQALGQGPQFIFQYYREEENGRGNFPPRFSGLQFPNYSSELNVNALELDDSALYLCASSLRRDSTDTQYFGPGTRLTVL.

V usage is TRBV5-8 and J usage is TRBJ1-2, with unresolved D. Germline CDR1 SGHTS, CDR2 YDEGEE. The CDR3 consists of 13 residues. The V gene lost 4 bases and the J gene lost 4 bases, with 11 bases spanning the gap. Here the CDR3 reads CASSPTLPYGYTF. DNA of the CDR3: TGTGCCAGCAGCCCAACTCTTCCCTATGGCTACACCTTC.

The chain recombines TRBV7-3 with TRBJ2-1, with D tentatively TRBD1 (5 bases). The CDR3 covers 16 residues. Germline assignment: CDR1 SGHTA and CDR2 FQGTGA. Trimming stripped 5 bases from V and 8 bases from J, with 22 bases between. CDR3 nucleotide sequence: TGTGCCAGCAGCCCCCAGGTCTCGGACAAGGCACATGAGCAGTTCTTC. Residues: CASSPQVSDKAHEQFF.

This chain links TRBV28 with TRBJ1-5; perhaps TRBD1 as D (5 bases). Between the trimmed V and J ends, which lost 6 bases and 0 bases, there was a span of 15 bases. The CDR3 length is 16 residues. Germline loops: CDR1 MDHEN, CDR2 SYDVKM. Written as DNA, the CDR3 is TGTGCCAGCAGGACCTACAGGATAACTAGCAATCAGCCCCAGCATTTT. It codes for CASRTYRITSNQPQHF. The full variable domain, with the rest looked up from reference TRBV28 and TRBJ1-5, is DVKVTQSSRYLVKRTGEKVFLECVQDMDHENMFWYRQDPGLGLRLIYFSYDVKMKEKGDIPEGYSVSREKKERFSLILESASTNQTSMYLCASRTYRITSNQPQHFGDGTRLSIL.

This chain uses TRBV2 with TRBJ1-5; 11 nucleotides line up with TRBD1. Per germline, CDR1 SNHLY and CDR2 FYNNEI. V was pared by 4 bases and J by 3 bases, with 8 bases of the junction left unmatched. The CDR3 runs 17 residues. CDR3 region: CASSGGTGGLINQPQHF. CDR3 sequence (DNA): TGTGCCAGCAGTGGTGGGACAGGGGGGCTAATCAATCAGCCCCAGCATTTT. The full variable domain, completed using reference TRBV2 and TRBJ1-5, is EPEVTQTPSHQVTQMGQEVILRCVPISNHLYFYWYRQILGQKVEFLVSFYNNEISEKSEIFDDQFSVERPDGSNFTLKIRSTKLEDSAMYFCASSGGTGGLINQPQHFGDGTRLSIL.

This chain joins TRBV30 and TRBJ1-1, with 8 bases identical to TRBD1. Germline trimming cut 3 bases from V and 6 bases from J; bases unmatched to any gene: 9. This CDR3 spans 14 amino acids. CDR1 and CDR2 from the germline V gene are GTSNPN and SVGIG (reference sequence). The CDR3 region is CAWSVTGVEAEAFF. The CDR3 DNA sequence: TGTGCCTGGAGCGTGACAGGGGTGGAAGCTGAAGCTTTCTTT.

This chain joins TRBV28 and TRBJ1-1, with 8 bases fitting TRBD1. V lost 5 bases to trimming and J lost 6 bases; unmatched junction nucleotides: 8. The CDR3 is 14 residues long. CDR1 MDHEN and CDR2 SYDVKM come from the germline V gene. For the CDR3, the DNA is TGTGCCAGCAGTCTCGGACAGGGAGAATCTGAAGCTTTCTTT. This encodes CASSLGQGESEAFF.

The chain joins TRBV6-6 to TRBJ1-1; TRBD1 is a possible D gene (5 bases). The CDR3 has 13 residues. CDR1 is MNHNY and CDR2 is SVGAGI in the germline V gene (reference sequence). The V and J ends lost 0 bases and 11 bases respectively, with 13 bases between them. CDR3 region: CASSYSVGGKAFF. As DNA, the CDR3 is TGTGCCAGCAGTTACTCAGTCGGGGGTAAGGCTTTCTTT.

The CDR3 spells CASSQMDRGHGYTF. The CDR3 DNA reads as TGCGCCAGCAGCCAAATGGACAGGGGGCATGGCTACACCTTC. This chain joins TRBV4-1 and TRBJ1-2; 11 bases are a match to TRBD1. CDR1 and CDR2 from the germline V gene are MGHRA and YSYEKL. This CDR3 contains 14 residues. Germline trimming cut 2 bases from V and 6 bases from J; bases unmatched to any gene: 2.

V is TRBV9 and J is TRBJ2-7; a weak D match, TRBD1 (5 bases). Germline V gene lookup returns CDR1 SGDLS and CDR2 YYNGEE. CDR3 size: 16 residues. V shed 0 bases and J shed 1 base, with 14 bases lying between them. CDR3 region: CASSVADSGYSYEQYF. The CDR3 nucleotides read TGTGCCAGCAGCGTAGCTGATTCAGGGTATTCCTACGAGCAGTACTTC.

This chain connects TRBV27 to TRBJ2-5, with 11 bases fitting TRBD1. The CDR3 is 15 amino acids. The V segment lost 4 bases and the J segment 5 bases; nucleotides outside the gene matches: 6. CDR1 and CDR2 from the germline V gene are MNHEY and SMNVEV (reference sequence). CDR3: CASSWGQGGRETQYF. The CDR3 DNA sequence: TGTGCCAGCAGTTGGGGACAGGGGGGCCGGGAGACCCAGTACTTC.

The V gene is TRBV5-4, the J gene TRBJ2-3; 8 nucleotides align to TRBD2. The V gene end was trimmed by 3 bases and the J gene end by 5 bases; junction bases not matched to a gene: 11. The CDR3 length is 16 residues. In germline, CDR1 is SGHNT, CDR2 YYREEE (reference sequence). The DNA of the CDR3 is TGTGCCAGCAGCTCGGACTCGGCGGGGGGACGAGATACGCAGTATTTT. Translating it yields CASSSDSAGGRDTQYF.

The V and J genes are TRBV19 and TRBJ2-7; 7 bases match TRBD2. The CDR3 is made up of 15 amino acids. The trim removed 4 bases at V and 2 bases at J, leaving 8 bases unmatched. Germline V gives CDR1 LNHDA, CDR2 SQIVND (reference sequence). CDR3 nucleotide sequence: TGTGCCAGTAGTAACGGACTAGTGGGGACCTACGAGCAGTACTTC. Translating it yields CASSNGLVGTYEQYF.

The chain combines TRBV6-5 with TRBJ2-5; no firm D call. CDR1 is MNHEY, CDR2 SVGAGI, per germline. This CDR3 is 11 amino acids long. V lost 7 bases and J 4 bases, leaving 7 bases between the germline ends. As DNA, the CDR3 is TGTGCCAGCACTACCGGAGAGACCCAGTACTTC. Its protein is CASTTGETQYF.

The rearrangement uses TRBV11-2 and TRBJ1-5; TRBD1 might be the D (6 bases). The germline gives CDR1 SGHAT, CDR2 FQNNGV. The V end lost 2 bases, the J end lost 4 bases, and 9 bases lay between the germline ends. CDR3 length: 14 residues. The CDR3 region is CASSLTTGNQPQHF. The CDR3 nucleotides are TGTGCCAGCAGCTTAACAACAGGGAATCAGCCCCAGCATTTT.

CDR3 residues: CASSQQGRNTGELFF. CDR3 bases: TGTGCCAGCAGCCAGCAGGGGAGAAACACCGGGGAGCTGTTTTTT. This chain uses TRBV6-1 with TRBJ2-2; perhaps TRBD1 as D (6 bases). In germline, CDR1 is MNHNS, CDR2 SASEGT. The CDR3 has 15 amino acids. V gave up 6 bases and J gave up 2 bases, with 13 bases separating them.

This clone showed up just once. The chain joins TRBV30 to TRBJ2-3, with 7 bases lining up with TRBD2. CDR1 is GTSNPN and CDR2 is SVGIG in the germline V gene (reference sequence). CDR3 size: 13 residues. The trim removed 4 bases at V and 5 bases at J, leaving 6 bases unmatched. The CDR3 region has the DNA TGTGCCTGGACATGGCGGGGGAGAGATACGCAGTATTTT. It translates to CAWTWRGRDTQYF.

The J gene is TRBJ1-5, the V gene TRBV18; TRBD1 matches 7 bases. V trimming: 3 bases; J trimming: 11 bases; junction bases outside the gene matches: 10. Germline assignment: CDR1 KGHSH and CDR2 LQKENI. The CDR3 loop spans 14 amino acids. The CDR3 loop reads CASSPTGDKSAQHF. The CDR3 nucleotides read TGTGCCAGCTCACCCACAGGGGACAAATCAGCCCAGCATTTT.

The genes are TRBV6-5 and TRBJ2-1, with D unclear. There are 16 residues in the CDR3. Trimming stripped 0 bases from V and 1 base from J, with 10 bases between. Germline V gene sequence: CDR1 MNHEY, CDR2 SVGAGI. The CDR3 is CASSYSRRYSYNEQFF. The CDR3 bases are TGTGCCAGCAGTTACTCGAGGCGCTATTCCTACAATGAGCAGTTCTTC.